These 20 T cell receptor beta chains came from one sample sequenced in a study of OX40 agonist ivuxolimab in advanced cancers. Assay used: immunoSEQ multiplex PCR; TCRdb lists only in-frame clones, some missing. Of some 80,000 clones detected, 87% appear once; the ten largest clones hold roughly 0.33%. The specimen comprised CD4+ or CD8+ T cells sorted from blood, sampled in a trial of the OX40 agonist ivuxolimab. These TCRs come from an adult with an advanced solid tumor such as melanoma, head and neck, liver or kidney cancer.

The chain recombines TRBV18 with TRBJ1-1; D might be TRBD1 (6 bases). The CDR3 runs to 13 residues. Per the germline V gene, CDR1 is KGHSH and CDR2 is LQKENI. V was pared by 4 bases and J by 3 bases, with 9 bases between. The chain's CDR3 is CASSRNRDTEAFF. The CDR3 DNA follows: TGTGCCAGCTCACGTAACAGGGACACTGAAGCTTTCTTT.

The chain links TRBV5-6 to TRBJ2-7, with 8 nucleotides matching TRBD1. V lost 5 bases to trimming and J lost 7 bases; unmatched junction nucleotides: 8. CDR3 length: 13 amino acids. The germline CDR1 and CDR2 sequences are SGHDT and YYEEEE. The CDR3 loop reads CASSADRGREQYV. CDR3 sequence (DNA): TGTGCCAGCAGTGCTGACAGGGGAAGGGAGCAGTACGTC.

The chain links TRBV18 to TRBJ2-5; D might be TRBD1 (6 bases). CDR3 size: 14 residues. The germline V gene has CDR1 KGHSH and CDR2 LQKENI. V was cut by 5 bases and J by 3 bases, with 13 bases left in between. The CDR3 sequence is CASSSTQGKETQYF. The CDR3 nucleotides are TGTGCCAGCTCATCAACTCAGGGGAAAGAGACCCAGTACTTC.

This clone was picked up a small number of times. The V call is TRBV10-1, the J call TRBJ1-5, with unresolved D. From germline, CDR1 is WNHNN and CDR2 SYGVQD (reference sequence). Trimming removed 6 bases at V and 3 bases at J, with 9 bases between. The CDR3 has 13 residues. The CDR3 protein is CASSRALNQPQHF. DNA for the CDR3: TGCGCCAGCAGCCGGGCCCTCAATCAGCCCCAGCATTTT.

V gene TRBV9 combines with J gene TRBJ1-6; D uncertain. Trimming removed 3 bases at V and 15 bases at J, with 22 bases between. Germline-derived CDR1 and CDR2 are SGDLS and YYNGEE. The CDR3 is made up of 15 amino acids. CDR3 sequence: CASSAEVGLSQVLHF. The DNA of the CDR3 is TGTGCCAGCAGCGCTGAGGTTGGGCTTTCCCAGGTCCTCCACTTT.

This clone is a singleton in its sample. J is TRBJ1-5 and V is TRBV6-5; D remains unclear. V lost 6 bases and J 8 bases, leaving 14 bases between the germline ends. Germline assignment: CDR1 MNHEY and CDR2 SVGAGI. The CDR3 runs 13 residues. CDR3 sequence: CASRPAGGKPQHF. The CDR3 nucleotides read TGTGCCAGCAGACCGGCCGGAGGAAAGCCCCAGCATTTT.

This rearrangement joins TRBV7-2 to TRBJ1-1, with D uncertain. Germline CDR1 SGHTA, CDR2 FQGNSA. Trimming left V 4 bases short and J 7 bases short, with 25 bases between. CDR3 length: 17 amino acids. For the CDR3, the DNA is TGTGCCAGCAGCTCTCTATCGGACTTGGGCCATGGCCTTGAAGCTTTCTTT. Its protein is CASSSLSDLGHGLEAFF.

CDR3 in amino acids: CASSGDRGGFDQPQHF. DNA for the CDR3: TGTGCCAGCAGTGGGGACAGGGGAGGGTTCGATCAGCCCCAGCATTTT. The chain carries TRBV6-6 and TRBJ1-5; 10 bases fit TRBD1. CDR3 length: 16 residues. Germline V gives CDR1 MNHNY, CDR2 SVGAGI (reference sequence). Unmatched junction bases numbered 9, after V lost 5 bases and J lost 5 bases.

This chain's CDR3 is CASSPLLAASTDTQYF. CDR3 in DNA: TGTGCCAGCAGTCCCCTACTAGCGGCTAGCACAGATACGCAGTATTTT. The chain employs TRBV27 and TRBJ2-3, with 8 bases that match TRBD2. The CDR3 has 16 amino acids. V lost 5 bases to trimming and J lost 0 bases; unmatched junction nucleotides: 7. Germline CDR1 MNHEY, CDR2 SMNVEV (reference sequence).

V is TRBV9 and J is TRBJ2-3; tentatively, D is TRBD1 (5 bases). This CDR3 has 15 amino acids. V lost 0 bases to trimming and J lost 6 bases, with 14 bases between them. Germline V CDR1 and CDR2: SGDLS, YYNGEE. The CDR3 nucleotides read TGTGCCAGCAGCGTAGCTCCGACAGAGAGGGATACGCAGTATTTT. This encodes CASSVAPTERDTQYF.

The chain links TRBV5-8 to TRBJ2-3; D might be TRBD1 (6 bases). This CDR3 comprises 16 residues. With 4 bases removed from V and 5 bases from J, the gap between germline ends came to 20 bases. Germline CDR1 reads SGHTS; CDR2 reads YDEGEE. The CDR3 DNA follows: TGTGCCAGCAGCATAGGACAGCCCCAGGGCTTAGATACGCAGTATTTT. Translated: CASSIGQPQGLDTQYF.

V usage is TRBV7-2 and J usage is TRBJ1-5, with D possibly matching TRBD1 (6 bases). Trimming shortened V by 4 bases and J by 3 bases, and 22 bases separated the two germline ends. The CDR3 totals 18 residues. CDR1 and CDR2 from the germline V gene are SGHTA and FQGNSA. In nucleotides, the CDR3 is TGTGCCAGCAGCTCTCGCCCCCCACAGGGATGGGACAATCAGCCCCAGCATTTT. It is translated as CASSSRPPQGWDNQPQHF.

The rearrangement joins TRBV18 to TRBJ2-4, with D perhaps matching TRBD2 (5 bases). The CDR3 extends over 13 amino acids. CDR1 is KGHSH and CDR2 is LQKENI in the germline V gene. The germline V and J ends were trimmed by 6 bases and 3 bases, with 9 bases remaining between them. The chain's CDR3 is CASSEVGKNIQYF. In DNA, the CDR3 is TGTGCCAGCTCGGAGGTTGGCAAAAACATTCAGTACTTC.

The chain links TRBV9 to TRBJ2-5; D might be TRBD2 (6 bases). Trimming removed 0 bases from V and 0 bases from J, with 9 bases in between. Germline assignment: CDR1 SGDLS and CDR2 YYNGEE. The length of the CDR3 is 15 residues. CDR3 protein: CASSVVSGDQETQYF. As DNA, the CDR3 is TGTGCCAGCAGCGTAGTTAGCGGAGACCAAGAGACCCAGTACTTC. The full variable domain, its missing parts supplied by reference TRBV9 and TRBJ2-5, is DSGVTQTPKHLITATGQRVTLRCSPRSGDLSVYWYQQSLDQGLQFLIQYYNGEERAKGNILERFSAQQFPDLHSELNLSSLELGDSALYFCASSVVSGDQETQYFGPGTRLLVL.

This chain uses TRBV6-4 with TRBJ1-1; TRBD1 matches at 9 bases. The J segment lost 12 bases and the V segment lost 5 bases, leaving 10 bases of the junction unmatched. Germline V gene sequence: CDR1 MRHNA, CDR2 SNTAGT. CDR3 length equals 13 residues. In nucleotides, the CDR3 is TGTGCCAGCAGTTCAAACAGGGGGCGCGAAACTTTCTTT. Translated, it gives CASSSNRGRETFF.

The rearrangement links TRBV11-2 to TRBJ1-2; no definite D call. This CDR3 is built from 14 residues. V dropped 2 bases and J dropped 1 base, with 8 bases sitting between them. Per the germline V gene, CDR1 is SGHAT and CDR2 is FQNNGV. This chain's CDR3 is CASSLSGVNYGYTF. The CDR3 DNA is TGTGCCAGCAGCTTATCAGGAGTTAACTATGGCTACACCTTC.

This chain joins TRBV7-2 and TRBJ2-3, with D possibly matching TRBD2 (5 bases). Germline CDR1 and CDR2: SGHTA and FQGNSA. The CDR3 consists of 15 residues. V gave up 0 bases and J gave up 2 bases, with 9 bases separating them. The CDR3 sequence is CASSLASLVTDTQYF. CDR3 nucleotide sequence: TGTGCCAGCAGCTTAGCGTCACTAGTCACAGATACGCAGTATTTT.

CDR3 in amino acids: CASSLGSGAAETQYF. The DNA of the CDR3 is TGTGCCAGCAGCTTAGGCTCAGGGGCAGCAGAGACCCAGTACTTC. The chain employs TRBV11-2 and TRBJ2-5; a possible D gene is TRBD1 (6 bases). Trimming shortened V by 1 base and J by 4 bases, and 13 bases separated the two germline ends. The CDR3 totals 15 residues. Per germline, CDR1 SGHAT and CDR2 FQNNGV.

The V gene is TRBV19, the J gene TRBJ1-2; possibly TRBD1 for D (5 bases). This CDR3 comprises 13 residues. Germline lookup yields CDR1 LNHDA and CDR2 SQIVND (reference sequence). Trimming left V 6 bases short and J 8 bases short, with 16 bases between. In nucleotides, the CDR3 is TGTGCCAGTAGGGCCAGGGAAGAAAGGGGCTACACCTTC. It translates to CASRAREERGYTF.

CDR3 sequence (DNA): TGTGCCAGCAGTGCCCCCCCAGATACGCAGTATTTT. Amino acid sequence: CASSAPPDTQYF. The chain recombines TRBV6-1 with TRBJ2-3; D unclear. V was shortened by 4 bases and J by 4 bases, with 6 bases between the two germline ends. Germline V lookup: CDR1 MNHNS, CDR2 SASEGT. The CDR3 contains 12 residues.